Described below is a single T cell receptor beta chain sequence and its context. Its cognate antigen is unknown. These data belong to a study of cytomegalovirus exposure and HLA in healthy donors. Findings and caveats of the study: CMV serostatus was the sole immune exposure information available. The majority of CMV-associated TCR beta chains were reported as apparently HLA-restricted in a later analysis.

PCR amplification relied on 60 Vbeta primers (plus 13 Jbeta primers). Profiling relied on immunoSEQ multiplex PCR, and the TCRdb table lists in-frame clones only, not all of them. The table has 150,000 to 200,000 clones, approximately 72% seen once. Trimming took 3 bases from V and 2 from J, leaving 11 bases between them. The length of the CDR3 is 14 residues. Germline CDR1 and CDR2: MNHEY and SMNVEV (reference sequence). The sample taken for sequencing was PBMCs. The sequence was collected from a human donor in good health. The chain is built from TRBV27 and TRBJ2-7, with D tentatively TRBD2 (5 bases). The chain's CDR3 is CASSFAGGTYEQYF. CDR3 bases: TGTGCCAGCAGTTTTGCGGGTGGGACCTACGAGCAGTACTTC.